The next 21 T cell receptor beta chains were all read from a single sample in a study of T cells in Graves' hyperthyroidism and ophthalmopathy. The investigators amplified TCR beta CDR3 regions from RNA transcripts. The primer set for the first-round RT-PCR of the TCR CDR3 was HTBI. TCRdb used MiXCR to reprocess the multiplex PCR reads, holding one entry per CDR3 protein. The sample carries some 180,000 distinct CDR3 sequences, over 15% recorded once. Source material: blood. All receptors come from a woman in her forties or fifties with Graves' hyperthyroidism.

This chain joins TRBV7-2 and TRBJ2-7; 13 bases line up with TRBD2. The CDR3 spans 15 residues. CDR1 SGHTA and CDR2 FQGNSA come from the germline V gene. With V trimmed by 2 bases and J by 6 bases, 4 bases remained unmatched. CDR3 coding DNA: TGTGCCAGCAGCTTACGGACTAGCGGGAGCGGCGAGCAGTACTTC. Protein product: CASSLRTSGSGEQYF.

This clonotype was observed many times. V is TRBV24-1 and J is TRBJ1-5; D is unclear. The CDR3 contains 14 residues. V was trimmed by 6 bases and J by 6 bases, leaving 14 bases between them. CDR1 and CDR2 (germline): KGHDR, SFDVKD. CDR3 coding DNA: TGTGCCACCAGTCTGGGGTCTGTAGGTCAGCCCCAGCATTTT. Translated, it gives CATSLGSVGQPQHF.

The table lists this clonotype with a few counts. The rearrangement joins TRBV4-1 to TRBJ1-4; D is unclear. Germline V gives CDR1 MGHRA, CDR2 YSYEKL. V dropped 1 base and J dropped 5 bases, with 8 bases sitting between them. The CDR3 is 14 amino acids. The CDR3 DNA follows: TGCGCCAGCAGCCAAGCCGGATGGAATGAAAAACTGTTTTTT. This sequence encodes CASSQAGWNEKLFF.

This clonotype came up many times. V usage is TRBV12-3 or TRBV12-4 and J usage is TRBJ2-7; 10 bases align to TRBD1. V lost 5 bases, J lost 2 bases, and 6 bases stayed unmatched. The CDR3 runs to 15 residues. CDR3 loop: CASSPEGTGAYEQYF. Written as DNA, the CDR3 is TGTGCCAGCAGTCCCGAGGGGACAGGGGCCTACGAGCAGTACTTC.

This clonotype showed up many times. The CDR3 loop reads CASSRSPGGGTPQHF. The CDR3 nucleotides read TGTGCCAGCAGTAGGTCCCCAGGGGGTGGTACGCCCCAGCATTTT. This chain connects TRBV27 to TRBJ1-5; 7 bases agree with TRBD1. The CDR3 length is 15 residues. V was pared by 5 bases and J by 9 bases, with 13 bases of the junction left unmatched. CDR1 is MNHEY and CDR2 is SMNVEV in the germline V gene (reference sequence).

This clonotype was seen once. The gene calls are TRBV7-8 and TRBJ1-1; D is unclear. Trimming left V 1 base short and J 2 bases short, with 8 bases between. The CDR3 runs 14 residues. The germline V gene has CDR1 SGHVS and CDR2 FQNEAQ. CDR3: CASSLGNSNTEAFF. CDR3 bases: TGTGCCAGCAGCTTAGGAAATTCCAACACTGAAGCTTTCTTT.

This clonotype has at least ten counts. The J gene is TRBJ2-5, the V gene TRBV6-1, with 9 bases matching TRBD1. CDR1 is MNHNS, CDR2 SASEGT, per germline. This CDR3 has 15 residues. J was trimmed by 5 bases and V by 4 bases; bases with no gene match: 8. The CDR3 DNA reads TGTGCCAGCAGTGGACAGGGGGGGACTGGGGAGACCCAGTACTTC. Translation gives CASSGQGGTGETQYF.

The chain joins TRBV13 to TRBJ1-5, with D possibly TRBD1 on 6 matching bases. Germline CDR1 is PRHDT and CDR2 is FYEKMQ (reference sequence). The CDR3 has 17 residues. V shed 5 bases and J shed 2 bases, with 19 bases lying between them. CDR3: CASSPTFRGGGNQPQHF. The CDR3 nucleotides read TGTGCCAGCAGCCCCACCTTCAGGGGCGGTGGCAATCAGCCCCAGCATTTT.

Of note for this clonotype: A much larger clonotype is one base distant, so this may be a read error. This chain links TRBV20-1 with TRBJ1-4, with D hard to call. Germline-derived CDR1 and CDR2 are DFQATT and SNEGSKA (reference sequence). The CDR3 runs 12 residues. The CDR3 DNA is TGCAGTGCTAGATTCCGGAATGAAGAACTGTTTTTT. Translation: CSARFRNEELFF.

This clonotype was counted ten times or more. The chain couples TRBV11-2 to TRBJ2-3; D may correspond to TRBD1 or TRBD2 (5 bases each). Trimming removed 5 bases from V and 8 bases from J, with 20 bases in between. Germline loops: CDR1 SGHAT, CDR2 FQNNGV. The CDR3 contains 15 residues. For the CDR3, the DNA is TGTGCCAGCAGCAACACTAGGGGTCCGTCGGTTACGCAGTATTTT. Translated: CASSNTRGPSVTQYF.

On this clonotype: At one end, the junction sequence differs from germline, possibly due to a read error. The chain has TRBV4-1 and TRBJ1-1; D unresolved. This CDR3 region has 12 residues. Germline CDR1 MGHRA, CDR2 YSYEKL. The CDR3 loop reads CSSRLRNTEAFF. The CDR3 DNA reads TGCTCCAGCCGTCTTAGAAACACTGAAGCTTTCTTT.

At least ten counts were recorded for this clonotype. This chain links TRBV7-2 with TRBJ2-1, with D unclear. There are 14 residues in the CDR3. The ends were cut back, 5 bases at V and 8 bases at J, with 16 bases in the middle. CDR1 and CDR2 from the germline V gene are SGHTA and FQGNSA. The CDR3 sequence is CASSLETVGHEQFF. Written as DNA, the CDR3 is TGTGCCAGCAGCCTAGAGACCGTGGGTCATGAGCAGTTCTTC.

This clonotype was counted many times. CDR3 sequence reads: CASSVVGTASNTDTQYF. The CDR3 coding sequence is TGTGCCAGCAGCGTAGTCGGGACTGCCTCTAACACAGATACGCAGTATTTT. The rearrangement links TRBV9 to TRBJ2-3; the D gene is possibly TRBD2 (6 bases). The V gene lost 0 bases and the J gene lost 2 bases, with 16 bases spanning the gap. Germline V gene lookup returns CDR1 SGDLS and CDR2 YYNGEE. The CDR3 loop spans 17 amino acids. Drawing the rest from reference TRBV9 and TRBJ2-3, the complete variable domain is DSGVTQTPKHLITATGQRVTLRCSPRSGDLSVYWYQQSLDQGLQFLIQYYNGEERAKGNILERFSAQQFPDLHSELNLSSLELGDSALYFCASSVVGTASNTDTQYFGPGTRLTVL.

This clonotype has ten or more counts. The CDR3 coding sequence is TGTGCCAGTAGTATTGGGGACAGACTGACCACTGAAGCTTTCTTT. This encodes CASSIGDRLTTEAFF. This chain uses TRBV19 with TRBJ1-1; 7 positions agree with TRBD1. The germline CDR1 and CDR2 sequences are LNHDA and SQIVND (reference sequence). The CDR3 consists of 15 residues. V lost 3 bases, J lost 4 bases, and 8 bases stayed unmatched.

Ten or more counts support this clonotype. CDR3: CASSIQGGTPYEQYF. Written as DNA, the CDR3 is TGTGCCAGTAGTATCCAGGGGGGGACTCCCTACGAGCAGTACTTC. The chain uses TRBV19 and TRBJ2-7; possibly TRBD1 or TRBD2 for D (7 bases each). V was trimmed by 3 bases and J by 2 bases, leaving 14 bases between them. Germline V gives CDR1 LNHDA, CDR2 SQIVND (reference sequence). The CDR3 sequence is 15 residues long.

This clonotype has ten or more counts. The chain joins TRBV6-1 to TRBJ1-1, with D tentatively TRBD1 (5 bases). CDR3 length: 15 residues. CDR1 is MNHNS, CDR2 SASEGT, per germline. Trimming left V 0 bases short and J 7 bases short, with 15 bases between. For the CDR3, the DNA is TGTGCCAGCAGTGAAGCTGTGGGCTGGGGGATTGAAGCTTTCTTT. Protein product: CASSEAVGWGIEAFF.

Note on this clonotype: A read error may be the cause here, since a much bigger clone is one base away. This chain uses TRBV29-1 with TRBJ2-7; D is undetermined. The CDR3 contains 12 residues. CDR1 and CDR2 from the germline V gene are SQVTM and ANQGSEA. CDR3 DNA sequence: TGCAGCGTTGAGTCAGACGGGCCCGGGCAGTGCTTC. Protein sequence: CSVESDGPGQCF.

There are many counts of this clonotype. The chain joins TRBV2 to TRBJ2-3; 9 nucleotides align to TRBD2. Germline V gene sequence: CDR1 SNHLY, CDR2 FYNNEI. This CDR3 comprises 15 residues. Trimming took 1 base from V and 2 from J; bases not matched to a gene: 1. The CDR3 coding sequence is TGTGCCAGCAGTGAAGGACTAGCGGCCACAGATACGCAGTATTTT. It yields the protein CASSEGLAATDTQYF.

This clonotype was recorded many times. The V call is TRBV3-1, the J call TRBJ2-5, with 10 nucleotides matching TRBD2. Losses at the gene ends were 1 base for V and 5 bases for J; bases not matched to a gene: 1. Per the germline V gene, CDR1 is LGHDT and CDR2 is YNNKEL (reference sequence). The CDR3 spans 14 residues. In DNA, the CDR3 is TGTGCCAGCAGCCAAGGACTAGCGGGCGAGACCCAGTACTTC. Translation gives CASSQGLAGETQYF.

Many counts were recorded for this clonotype. The chain couples TRBV6-2 or TRBV6-3 to TRBJ2-7; the D is unclear. Between the trimmed V and J ends, which lost 0 bases and 2 bases, there was a span of 8 bases. The CDR3 loop spans 14 amino acids. The germline gives CDR1 MNHEY, CDR2 SVGEGT. The CDR3 loop is CASSYSSDTYEQYF. In DNA, the CDR3 is TGTGCCAGCAGTTACTCGAGTGACACCTACGAGCAGTACTTC.

This clonotype has at least ten counts. The chain links TRBV27 to TRBJ1-2, with 9 bases lining up with TRBD1. Germline V gene sequence: CDR1 MNHEY, CDR2 SMNVEV (reference sequence). With 2 bases clipped from V and 1 base from J, the junction kept 2 bases outside the gene matches. The CDR3 runs 15 residues. CDR3 bases: TGTGCCAGCAGTTTAACAGGGGGCAATAACTATGGCTACACCTTC. Translation: CASSLTGGNNYGYTF.